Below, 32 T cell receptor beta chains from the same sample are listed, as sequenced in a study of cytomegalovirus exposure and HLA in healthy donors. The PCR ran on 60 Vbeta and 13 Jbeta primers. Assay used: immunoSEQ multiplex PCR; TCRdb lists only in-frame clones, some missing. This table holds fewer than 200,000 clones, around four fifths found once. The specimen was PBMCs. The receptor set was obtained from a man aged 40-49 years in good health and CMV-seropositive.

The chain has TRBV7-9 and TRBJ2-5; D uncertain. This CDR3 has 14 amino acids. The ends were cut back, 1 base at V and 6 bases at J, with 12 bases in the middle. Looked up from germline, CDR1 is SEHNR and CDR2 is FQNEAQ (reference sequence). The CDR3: CASSLVLGAKTQYF. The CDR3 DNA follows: TGTGCCAGCAGCTTAGTACTGGGCGCGAAGACCCAGTACTTC.

CDR3 sequence: CASGPRQSTGELFF. The CDR3 DNA sequence: TGTGCCAGCGGGCCTCGACAGTCCACCGGGGAGCTGTTTTTT. The gene calls are TRBV2 and TRBJ2-2, with TRBD1 as a possible D gene (5 bases). The CDR3 totals 14 residues. CDR1 SNHLY and CDR2 FYNNEI come from the germline V gene. V dropped 8 bases and J dropped 4 bases, with 14 bases sitting between them.

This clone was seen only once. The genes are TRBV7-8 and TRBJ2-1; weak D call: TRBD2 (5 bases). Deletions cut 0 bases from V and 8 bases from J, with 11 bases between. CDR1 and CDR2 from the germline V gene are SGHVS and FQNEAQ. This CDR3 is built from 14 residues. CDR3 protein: CASSLAVRVDEQFF. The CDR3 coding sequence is TGTGCCAGCAGCTTAGCGGTGAGGGTAGATGAGCAGTTCTTC.

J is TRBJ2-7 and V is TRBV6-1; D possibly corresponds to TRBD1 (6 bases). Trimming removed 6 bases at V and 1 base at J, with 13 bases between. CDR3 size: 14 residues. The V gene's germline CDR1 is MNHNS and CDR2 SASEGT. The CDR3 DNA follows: TGTGCCAGCAGAGCCGGGACAAGTTCCTACGAGCAGTACTTC. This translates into CASRAGTSSYEQYF.

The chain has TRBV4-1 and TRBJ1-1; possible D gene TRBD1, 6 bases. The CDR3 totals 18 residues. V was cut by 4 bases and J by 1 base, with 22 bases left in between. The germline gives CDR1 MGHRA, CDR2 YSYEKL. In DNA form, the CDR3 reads TGCGCCAGCAGCCGCTGGAAAGGTAGGGACACTTCGAACACTGAAGCTTTCTTT. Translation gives CASSRWKGRDTSNTEAFF.

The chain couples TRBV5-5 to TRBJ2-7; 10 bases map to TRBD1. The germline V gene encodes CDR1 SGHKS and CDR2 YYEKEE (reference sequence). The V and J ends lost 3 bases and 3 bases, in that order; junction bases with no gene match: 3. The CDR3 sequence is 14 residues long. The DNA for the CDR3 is TGTGCCAGCAGCTGGGGGACAGGGGACTACGAGCAGTACTTC. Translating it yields CASSWGTGDYEQYF.

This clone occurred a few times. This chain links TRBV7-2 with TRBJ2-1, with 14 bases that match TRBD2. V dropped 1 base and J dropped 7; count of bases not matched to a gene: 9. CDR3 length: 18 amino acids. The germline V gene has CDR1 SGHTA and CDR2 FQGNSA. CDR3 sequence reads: CASSLVSWGLAGVNEQFF. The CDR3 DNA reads TGTGCCAGCAGCTTAGTTTCTTGGGGACTAGCGGGAGTAAATGAGCAGTTCTTC.

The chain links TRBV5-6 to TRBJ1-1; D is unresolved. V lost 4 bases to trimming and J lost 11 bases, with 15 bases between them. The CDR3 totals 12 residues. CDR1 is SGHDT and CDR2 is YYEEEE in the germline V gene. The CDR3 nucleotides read TGTGCCAGCAGCGGGCCCCCGGGAGGGGCTTTCTTT. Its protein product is CASSGPPGGAFF.

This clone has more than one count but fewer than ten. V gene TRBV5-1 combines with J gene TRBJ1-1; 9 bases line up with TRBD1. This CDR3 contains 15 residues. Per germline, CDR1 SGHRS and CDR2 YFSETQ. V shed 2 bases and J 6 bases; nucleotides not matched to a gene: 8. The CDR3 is CASSLRTGDISEAFF. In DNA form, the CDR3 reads TGCGCCAGCAGCTTAAGGACAGGGGACATCTCTGAAGCTTTCTTT.

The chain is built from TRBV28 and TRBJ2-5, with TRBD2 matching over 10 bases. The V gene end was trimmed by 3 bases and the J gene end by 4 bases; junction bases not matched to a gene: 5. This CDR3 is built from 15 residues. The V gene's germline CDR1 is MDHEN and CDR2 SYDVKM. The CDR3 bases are TGTGCCAGCAGTTTTGGTTTAGCGGGGGGAGAGACCCAGTACTTC. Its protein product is CASSFGLAGGETQYF.

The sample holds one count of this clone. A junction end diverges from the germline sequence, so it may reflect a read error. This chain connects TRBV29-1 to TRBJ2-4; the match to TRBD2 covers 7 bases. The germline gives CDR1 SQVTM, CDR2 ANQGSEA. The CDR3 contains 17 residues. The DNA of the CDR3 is TGCAGCGTTGAGGAATGGAGCGGGAACGGGGCCAAAAACAGTCAGTACTTC. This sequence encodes CSVEEWSGNGAKNSQYF.

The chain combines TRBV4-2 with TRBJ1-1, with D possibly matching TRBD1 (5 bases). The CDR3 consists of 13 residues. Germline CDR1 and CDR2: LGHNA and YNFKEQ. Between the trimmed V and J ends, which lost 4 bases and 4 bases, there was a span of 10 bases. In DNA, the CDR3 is TGTGCCAGCAGCCCCGACAGTGTCACTGAAGCTTTCTTT. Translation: CASSPDSVTEAFF.

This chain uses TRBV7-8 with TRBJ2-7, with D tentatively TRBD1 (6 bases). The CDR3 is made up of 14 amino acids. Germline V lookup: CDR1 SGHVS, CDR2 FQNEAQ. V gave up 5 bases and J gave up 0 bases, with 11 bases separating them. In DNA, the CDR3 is TGTGCCAGCAGCCCGGACAGCGGCTCCTACGAGCAGTACTTC. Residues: CASSPDSGSYEQYF. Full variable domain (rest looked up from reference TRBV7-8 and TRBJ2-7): GAGVSQSPRYKVAKRGQDVALRCDPISGHVSLFWYQQALGQGPEFLTYFQNEAQLDKSGLPSDRFFAERPEGSVSTLKIQRTQQEDSAVYLCASSPDSGSYEQYFGPGTRLTVT.

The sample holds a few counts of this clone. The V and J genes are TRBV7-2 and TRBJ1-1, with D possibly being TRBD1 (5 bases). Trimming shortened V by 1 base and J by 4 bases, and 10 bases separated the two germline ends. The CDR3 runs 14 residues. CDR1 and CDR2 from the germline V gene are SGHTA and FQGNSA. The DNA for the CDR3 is TGTGCCAGCAGCTTAGATGGGGCCGGCACTGAAGCTTTCTTT. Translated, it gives CASSLDGAGTEAFF.

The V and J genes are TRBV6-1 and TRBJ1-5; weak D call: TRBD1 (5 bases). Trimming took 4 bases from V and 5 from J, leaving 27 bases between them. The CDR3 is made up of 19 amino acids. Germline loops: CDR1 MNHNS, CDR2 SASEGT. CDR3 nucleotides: TGTGCCAGCAGTGGCAGTGAAAATGGGGGGGGAGTTAGAGATCAGCCCCAGCATTTT. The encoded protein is CASSGSENGGGVRDQPQHF.

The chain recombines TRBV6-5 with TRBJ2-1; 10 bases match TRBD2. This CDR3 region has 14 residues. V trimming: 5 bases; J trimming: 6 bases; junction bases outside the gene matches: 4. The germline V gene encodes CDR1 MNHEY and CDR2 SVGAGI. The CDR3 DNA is TGTGCCAGCAGTCTTTGGACTAGCGGCAATGAGCAGTTCTTC. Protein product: CASSLWTSGNEQFF.

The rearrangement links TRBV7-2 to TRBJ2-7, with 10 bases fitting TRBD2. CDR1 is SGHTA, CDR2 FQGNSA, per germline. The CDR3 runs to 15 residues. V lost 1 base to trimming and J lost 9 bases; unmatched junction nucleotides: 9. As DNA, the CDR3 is TGTGCCAGCAGCTTAGGGGCTAGCGGGAGAGGTGGGCAGTACTTC. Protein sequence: CASSLGASGRGGQYF.

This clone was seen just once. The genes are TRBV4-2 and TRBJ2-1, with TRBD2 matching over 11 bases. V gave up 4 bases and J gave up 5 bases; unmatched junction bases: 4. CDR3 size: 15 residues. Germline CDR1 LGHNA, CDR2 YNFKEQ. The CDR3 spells CASSLLGLADNEQFF. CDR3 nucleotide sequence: TGTGCCAGCAGCCTGCTGGGACTAGCGGACAATGAGCAGTTCTTC.

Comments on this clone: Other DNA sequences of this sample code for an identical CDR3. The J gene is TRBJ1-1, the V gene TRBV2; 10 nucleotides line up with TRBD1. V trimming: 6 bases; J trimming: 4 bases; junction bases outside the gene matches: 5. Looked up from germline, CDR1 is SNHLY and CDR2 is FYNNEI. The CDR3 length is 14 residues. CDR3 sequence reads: CASRGTGAGTEAFF. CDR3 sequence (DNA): TGTGCCAGCAGGGGGACAGGGGCAGGCACTGAAGCTTTCTTT.

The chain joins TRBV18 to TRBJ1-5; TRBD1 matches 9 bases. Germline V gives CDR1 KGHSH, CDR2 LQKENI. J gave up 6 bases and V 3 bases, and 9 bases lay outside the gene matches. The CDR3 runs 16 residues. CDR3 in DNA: TGTGCCAGCTCACCTGATCCGGGACAGGGTGGTCAGCCCCAGCATTTT. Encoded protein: CASSPDPGQGGQPQHF.

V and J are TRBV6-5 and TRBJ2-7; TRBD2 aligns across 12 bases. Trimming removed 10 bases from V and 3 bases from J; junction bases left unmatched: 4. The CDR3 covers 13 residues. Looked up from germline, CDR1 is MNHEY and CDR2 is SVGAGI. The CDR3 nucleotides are TGTGCCACCACGGGACTAGCGGGCTACGAGCAGTACTTC. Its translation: CATTGLAGYEQYF.

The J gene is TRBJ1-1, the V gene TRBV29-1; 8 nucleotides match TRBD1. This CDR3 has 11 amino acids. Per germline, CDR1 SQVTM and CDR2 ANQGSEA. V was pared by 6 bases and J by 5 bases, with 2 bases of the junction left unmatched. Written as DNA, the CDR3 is TGCAGCGTGTACAGGGGGACTGAAGCTTTCTTT. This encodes CSVYRGTEAFF. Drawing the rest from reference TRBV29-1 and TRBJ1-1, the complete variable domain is SAVISQKPSRDICQRGTSLTIQCQVDSQVTMMFWYRQQPGQSLTLIATANQGSEATYESGFVIDKFPISRPNLTFSTLTVSNMSPEDSSIYLCSVYRGTEAFFGQGTRLTVV.

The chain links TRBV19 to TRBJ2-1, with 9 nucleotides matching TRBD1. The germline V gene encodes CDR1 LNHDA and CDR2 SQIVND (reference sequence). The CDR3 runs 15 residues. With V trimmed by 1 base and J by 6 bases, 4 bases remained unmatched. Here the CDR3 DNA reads TGTGCCAGTAGTATAGGGACAGGGGAGGGCAATGAGCAGTTCTTC. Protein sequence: CASSIGTGEGNEQFF.

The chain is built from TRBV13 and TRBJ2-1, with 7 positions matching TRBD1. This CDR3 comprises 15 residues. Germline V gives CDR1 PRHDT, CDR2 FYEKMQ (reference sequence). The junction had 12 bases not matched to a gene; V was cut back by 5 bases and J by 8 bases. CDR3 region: CASSASRDSRDEQFF. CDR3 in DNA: TGTGCCAGCAGCGCGTCCCGGGACAGTCGAGATGAGCAGTTCTTC.

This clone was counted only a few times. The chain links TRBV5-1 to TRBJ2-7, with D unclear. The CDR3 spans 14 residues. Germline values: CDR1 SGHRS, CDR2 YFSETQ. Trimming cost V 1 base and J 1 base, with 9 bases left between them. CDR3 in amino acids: CASSLKPRSYEQYF. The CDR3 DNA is TGCGCCAGCAGCTTGAAGCCGAGATCCTACGAGCAGTACTTC.

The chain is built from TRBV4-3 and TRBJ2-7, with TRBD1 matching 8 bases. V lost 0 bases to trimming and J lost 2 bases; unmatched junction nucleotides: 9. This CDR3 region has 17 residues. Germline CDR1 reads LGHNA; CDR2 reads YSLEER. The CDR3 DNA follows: TGCGCCAGCAGCCAAGATAGGGGGACAGGTTTTCCCTACGAGCAGTACTTC. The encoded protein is CASSQDRGTGFPYEQYF.

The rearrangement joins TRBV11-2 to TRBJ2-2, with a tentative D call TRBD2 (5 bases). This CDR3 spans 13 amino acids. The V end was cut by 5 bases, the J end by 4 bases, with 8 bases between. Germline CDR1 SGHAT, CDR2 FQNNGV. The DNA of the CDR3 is TGTGCCAGCAGCGGGAGAAGCACCGGGGAGCTGTTTTTT. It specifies CASSGRSTGELFF.

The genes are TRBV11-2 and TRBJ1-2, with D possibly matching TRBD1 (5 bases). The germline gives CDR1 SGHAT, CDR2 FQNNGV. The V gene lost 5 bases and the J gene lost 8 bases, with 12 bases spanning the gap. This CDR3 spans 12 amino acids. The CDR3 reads CASSPTGPGYTF. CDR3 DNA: TGTGCCAGCAGCCCAACAGGACCCGGCTACACCTTC.

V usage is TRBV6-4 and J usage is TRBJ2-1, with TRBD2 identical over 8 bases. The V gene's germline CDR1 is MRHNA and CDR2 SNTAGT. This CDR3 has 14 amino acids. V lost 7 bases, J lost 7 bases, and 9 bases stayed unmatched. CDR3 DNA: TGTGCCAGCAAGCCCAGCGGGAGAGGTAATGAGCAGTTCTTC. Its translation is CASKPSGRGNEQFF.

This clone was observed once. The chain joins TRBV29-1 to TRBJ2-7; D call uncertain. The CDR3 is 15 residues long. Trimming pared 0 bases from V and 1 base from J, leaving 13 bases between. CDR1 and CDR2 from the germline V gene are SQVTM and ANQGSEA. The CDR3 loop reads CSVEDQSGTSYEQYF. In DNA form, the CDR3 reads TGCAGCGTTGAAGATCAAAGTGGTACTTCCTACGAGCAGTACTTC.

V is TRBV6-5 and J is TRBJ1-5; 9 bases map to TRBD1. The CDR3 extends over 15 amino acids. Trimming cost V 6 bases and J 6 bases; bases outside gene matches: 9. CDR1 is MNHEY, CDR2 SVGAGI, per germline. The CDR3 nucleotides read TGTGCCAGCAGCCCGGACAGGGGAGATTCTCAGCCCCAGCATTTT. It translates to CASSPDRGDSQPQHF.

Written as DNA, the CDR3 is TGTGCCAGCAGCTTAGCGGGGACTTCTTTCGGTGGCACTGAAGCTTTCTTT. Amino acid sequence: CASSLAGTSFGGTEAFF. V usage is TRBV7-9 and J usage is TRBJ1-1; possibly TRBD1 for D (5 bases). V dropped 0 bases and J dropped 4 bases, with 18 bases sitting between them. CDR3 length: 17 amino acids. Germline values: CDR1 SEHNR, CDR2 FQNEAQ (reference sequence).